This TCR beta chain is from a study of beta chain features in type 1 diabetes. Points from the study as a whole: PCR might favor shorter templates, but any such skew would affect patients and controls equally. All four CD4+ subsets of Type 1 diabetes patients contained TCRB CDR3s that were moderately but significantly shorter. Cells with high TCR expression could be over-represented by cDNA sequencing.

The whole isolated RNA underwent reverse transcription, so sequencing captured expressed TCRB transcripts. The study sequenced naive, central memory and regulatory T cell samples to an average of about 3.8 million reads. Assay: immunoSEQ multiplex PCR; the TCRdb copy retains only in-frame clones and omits some. The repertoire holds some 660,000 clones, with over 12% as singletons. This clone came up a few times. What it binds is unknown. Sequences were obtained from naive CD4+ T cells from blood. The source of this sequence is a man younger than 35 with type 1 diabetes.

This chain's CDR3 is CASSVLAGGLQEQYF. The CDR3 DNA follows: TGTGCCAGTAGTGTTCTAGCGGGGGGCCTTCAGGAGCAGTACTTC. The chain has TRBV19 and TRBJ2-7, with TRBD2 identical over 11 bases. CDR3 length equals 15 residues. V shed 5 bases and J 7 bases; nucleotides not matched to a gene: 10. CDR1 LNHDA and CDR2 SQIVND come from the germline V gene (reference sequence).